The present entry profiles one TCR beta chain with its context. The antigen is unknown. The sample belongs to a study of T-cell memory formation after mild COVID-19. Germline CDR1 SEHNR, CDR2 FQNEAQ (reference sequence). The V and J ends lost 5 bases and 2 bases respectively, with 13 bases between them. This CDR3 comprises 14 residues. Findings and caveats of the study: Contracting CD4+ clones were located mainly in CM and EM, and CD8+ clones in EMRA.

TCR alpha and TCR beta cDNA libraries carrying sample barcodes and UMIs came from 5'RACE with constant-segment primers. TCRdb recomputed calls from the 5' RACE reads with MiXCR, one row per CDR3 protein. This table holds roughly 100,000 distinct CDR3 sequences, around 12% found once. The TCR comes from an adult woman who had mild COVID-19 (a few samples of this study predate the infection). Cell type and time point are not known. Sequences were obtained from PBMCs or a T cell subset sorted from them (not recorded which). The chain recombines TRBV7-9 with TRBJ2-7; D may correspond to TRBD1 or TRBD2 (5 bases each). CDR3 nucleotide sequence: TGTGCCAGCAGCCACCGGGACGGAACCTACGAGCAGTACTTC. Amino acid sequence: CASSHRDGTYEQYF.